These T cell receptor beta chains were read from a single sample in a study of OX40 agonist ivuxolimab in advanced cancers. Measured with immunoSEQ multiplex PCR; TCRdb has only the in-frame clones, and not every one. Of over 55,000 clones in the sample, roughly 80% are singletons; the top ten hold around 0.7%. The sequencing used CD4+ or CD8+ T cells sorted from blood, collected in a trial of the OX40 agonist ivuxolimab. These TCRs come from an adult with an advanced solid tumor such as melanoma, head and neck, liver or kidney cancer. Each CDR3 is given with its conserved first and last residue. The D gene is left open where the match is weak. Some rows have no size entry. The others give once, few or many, or a class for an expanded clone.

size	V	D	J	CDR3	DNA
.	TRBV2	TRBD2	TRBJ2-1	CASSPFSGRLGEQFF	TGTGCCAGCAGTCCGTTCAGCGGGAGGCTGGGTGAGCAGTTCTTC
few	TRBV6-6	.	TRBJ2-3	CASGTDTQYF	TGTGCCAGCGGGACAGATACGCAGTATTTT
.	TRBV21-1	.	TRBJ1-4	CASPYRGPPSGEKLFF	TGTGCCAGCCCTTACAGGGGGCCTCCTTCGGGTGAAAAACTGTTTTTT
.	TRBV6-6	TRBD1	TRBJ1-6	CASHRGLNSPLHF	TGTGCCAGCCACAGGGGGCTTAATTCACCCCTCCACTTT
few	TRBV5-5	.	TRBJ2-7	CASSLGPNSYEQYF	TGTGCCAGCAGCTTGGGACCGAACTCCTACGAGCAGTACTTC
.	TRBV6-5	.	TRBJ1-1	CASSPRGSYTEAFF	TGTGCCAGCAGCCCACGGGGGTCATACACTGAAGCTTTCTTT
medium-sized	TRBV27	TRBD1	TRBJ1-4	CASRTGAATNEKLFF	TGTGCCAGCAGAACAGGGGCCGCAACTAATGAAAAACTGTTTTTT
.	TRBV6-1	TRBD2	TRBJ2-1	CASSGGGRTYNEQFF	TGTGCCAGCAGTGGGGGCGGGAGGACCTACAATGAGCAGTTCTTC
.	TRBV29-1	.	TRBJ1-1	CSVEKGRAFF	TGCAGCGTTGAGAAGGGGCGAGCTTTCTTT
.	TRBV27	.	TRBJ2-4	CASSFQALGPKNIQYF	TGTGCCAGCAGTTTTCAGGCTTTAGGGCCCAAAAACATTCAGTACTTC
many	TRBV5-1	.	TRBJ1-1	CASSFDSMNTEAFF	TGCGCCAGCAGCTTTGACAGTATGAACACTGAAGCTTTCTTT
.	TRBV4-1	.	TRBJ2-3	CASSQDNREYF	TGCGCCAGCAGCCAAGATAACAGGGAGTATTTT
.	TRBV2	.	TRBJ1-1	CASHREGNTEAFF	TGTGCCAGTCACAGGGAAGGAAACACTGAAGCTTTCTTT
.	TRBV29-1	TRBD1	TRBJ2-4	CSVEEQGANIQYF	TGCAGCGTGGAAGAACAGGGGGCAAACATTCAGTACTTC
.	TRBV7-2	.	TRBJ2-7	CATSTDSFSYEQYF	TGTGCCACTTCCACTGACTCGTTCTCCTACGAGCAGTACTTC
once	TRBV29-1	TRBD1	TRBJ1-1	CSGGQGGEAFF	TGCAGCGGTGGACAGGGGGGTGAAGCTTTCTTT
.	TRBV7-9	.	TRBJ1-2	CASSSWVAGSNYGYTF	TGTGCCAGCAGCTCTTGGGTAGCAGGGTCTAACTATGGCTACACCTTC
.	TRBV28	TRBD1	TRBJ2-7	CASSMAGTGFF	TGTGCCAGCAGTATGGCCGGGACAGGGTTCTTC
.	TRBV7-9	TRBD1	TRBJ1-1	CASSLDGQGAPEAFF	TGTGCCAGCAGCTTAGACGGACAGGGGGCCCCTGAAGCTTTCTTT
.	TRBV19	.	TRBJ2-6	CASSIKTGTGANVLTF	TGTGCCAGTAGTATCAAGACAGGAACTGGGGCCAACGTCCTGACTTTC
.	TRBV19	TRBD2	TRBJ2-3	CASSPSSGGRTDTQYF	TGTGCCAGTAGTCCGAGTAGCGGGGGGCGCACAGATACGCAGTATTTT
few	TRBV9	.	TRBJ1-4	CASSVRGGTTRELFF	TGTGCCAGCAGCGTACGGGGGGGAACTACCAGAGAACTGTTTTTT
.	TRBV10-1	.	TRBJ1-1	CASRLGGDTEAFF	TGCGCCAGCAGGCTTGGGGGGGACACTGAAGCTTTCTTT
.	TRBV11-3	.	TRBJ2-2	CASSLAVGGELFF	TGTGCCAGCAGCTTAGCCGTGGGCGGGGAGCTGTTTTTT
.	TRBV2	TRBD1	TRBJ2-1	CASRTDRGYENEQFF	TGTGCCAGCAGGACGGACAGGGGGTACGAAAATGAGCAGTTCTTC
.	TRBV5-1	TRBD2	TRBJ2-3	CASSLAASGMADTQYF	TGCGCCAGCAGCTTGGCAGCTAGCGGGATGGCAGATACGCAGTATTTT
few	TRBV5-4	.	TRBJ2-1	CASSLPWSSYNEQFF	TGTGCCAGCAGCTTGCCATGGAGCTCCTACAATGAGCAGTTCTTC
.	TRBV18	.	TRBJ2-5	CASSPTRTETQYF	TGTGCCAGCTCACCAACACGGACGGAGACCCAGTACTTC
.	TRBV5-1	.	TRBJ1-2	CASRQAVRKTYGYTF	TGCGCCAGCAGACAAGCGGTTCGAAAGACCTATGGCTACACCTTC
.	TRBV2	.	TRBJ2-5	CASSEERGSGETQYF	TGTGCCAGCAGTGAAGAACGGGGGTCGGGAGAGACCCAGTACTTC
.	TRBV2	.	TRBJ2-3	CASSDGRGGTDTQYF	TGTGCCAGCAGTGATGGCAGGGGAGGCACAGATACGCAGTATTTT
few	TRBV7-9	.	TRBJ2-1	CASSPIPSYNEQFF	TGTGCCAGCAGCCCGATTCCCTCCTACAATGAGCAGTTCTTC
.	TRBV5-1	TRBD1	TRBJ1-6	CASKGQGSNSPLHF	TGCGCCAGCAAGGGACAGGGCAGTAATTCACCCCTCCACTTT
.	TRBV7-9	.	TRBJ2-5	CASSLTLQNYKPKETQYF	TGTGCCAGCAGCTTAACTCTCCAGAACTATAAACCAAAAGAGACCCAGTACTTC